The rows below give T cell receptor beta chains drawn from one sample of a study of neurological immune-mediated disorders. TCRdb processed the 5' RACE reads anew with MiXCR; each CDR3 protein has one entry. The table lists roughly 75,000 distinct CDR3 sequences, 2.6% of them singletons. The sample consisted of PBMCs. Receptor source: a woman aged 25 to 39 with multiple sclerosis. Each CDR3 is given with its conserved first and last residue. D genes are given only for firm matches. The listing skips clone size in some rows; elsewhere it reads once, few, many or a size class.

J,size,D,V,DNA,CDR3
TRBJ2-3,many,NA,TRBV6-5,TGTGCCAGCCGGGACGGAGGTACGCAGTATTTT,CASRDGGTQYF
TRBJ2-1,many,NA,TRBV4-3,TGCGCCAGCAGCCAAAAAATAAGGAGCTCCTACAATGAGCAGTTCTTC,CASSQKIRSSYNEQFF
TRBJ2-7,many,TRBD1,TRBV20-1,TGCAGTGCTAGAAGGCCGGCAGGGGGTGCTGAGCAGTACTTC,CSARRPAGGAEQYF
TRBJ1-1,many,TRBD1,TRBV12-3/TRBV12-4,TGTGCCAGCAGTCTACAGGGGCTGAACACTGAAGCTTTCTTT,CASSLQGLNTEAFF
TRBJ2-1,many,NA,TRBV20-1,TGCAGTGCTAGAGGCACGGACTACGAAAATGAGCAGTTCTTC,CSARGTDYENEQFF
TRBJ1-1,many,TRBD1,TRBV7-2,TGTGCCAGCAGCTTGAACAGGGGTGGGGACACTGAAGCTTTCTTT,CASSLNRGGDTEAFF
TRBJ1-4,many,NA,TRBV5-1,TGCGCCAGCAGCTTGGCCCCGCCGGGCCGACTTGAAAAACTGTTTTTT,CASSLAPPGRLEKLFF
TRBJ2-1,many,NA,TRBV5-1,TGCGCCAGCAGCTTGTTAAGCAACTACAATGAGCAGTTCTTC,CASSLLSNYNEQFF
TRBJ1-1,many,NA,TRBV7-9,TGTGCCAGCAGCTTAGGGGCCTTGGCTGTGAACACTGAAGCTTTCTTT,CASSLGALAVNTEAFF
TRBJ2-7,many,TRBD2,TRBV10-3,TGTGCCATCAGAGGTACTAGCGGGAGGGCCCCCTACGAGCAGTACTTC,CAIRGTSGRAPYEQYF
TRBJ2-3,NA,NA,TRBV29-1,TGCAGCGTTGATGCGGGTACCACAGATAAGCAGTATTTT,CSVDAGTTDKQYF
TRBJ1-1,many,NA,TRBV7-9,TGTGCCAGCAGTCTTGGTCGGCACACTGAAGCTTTCTTT,CASSLGRHTEAFF
TRBJ2-1,many,NA,TRBV6-4,TGTGCCAGCAGTCGATACGGGGGCTCGTTAAATGAGCAGTTCTTC,CASSRYGGSLNEQFF
TRBJ2-7,many,NA,TRBV20-1,TGCAGTGCTCTCCCGCCAGACGGCGGGATTACCTACGAGCAGTACTTC,CSALPPDGGITYEQYF
TRBJ2-1,many,NA,TRBV20-1,TGCAGTGCTAGTCGCAGGGTTAGGCCCGAGCAGTTCTTC,CSASRRVRPEQFF
TRBJ2-7,many,TRBD2,TRBV28,TGTGCCAGCAGTTTGAGCCGACTAGCGGGAGCCATGAACTCCTACGAGCAGTACTTC,CASSLSRLAGAMNSYEQYF
TRBJ2-1,many,TRBD1,TRBV19,TGTGCCAGTAGTATTTCGACAGGGGGTAATGAGCAGTTCTTC,CASSISTGGNEQFF
TRBJ2-1,many,TRBD2,TRBV24-1,TGTGCCACCAGTGATTCGACTAGCGGGAGTAAAAATGAGCAGTTCTTC,CATSDSTSGSKNEQFF
TRBJ2-2,many,TRBD2,TRBV5-6,TGTGCCAGCAGCTTACTGCGGGAGGGCTCCGGGGAGCTGTTTTTT,CASSLLREGSGELFF
TRBJ1-1,many,NA,TRBV7-2,TGTGCCAGCAGCTTAAGTTCCACCATGAACACTGAAGCTTTCTTT,CASSLSSTMNTEAFF
TRBJ2-1,many,TRBD2,TRBV5-6,TGTGCCAGCAGTTCAACCACCGGGACTAGCGGGCGTAGCTCCTACAATGAGCAGTTCTTC,CASSSTTGTSGRSSYNEQFF
TRBJ2-2,many,TRBD2,TRBV20-1,TGCAGTGCTAGAGGCGAGTGGACTAGCGGGAGGTTCACCGGGGAGCTGTTTTTT,CSARGEWTSGRFTGELFF
TRBJ2-2,many,NA,TRBV12-3/TRBV12-4,TGTGCCAGCGGGGGGCTAGGGGTTCCCGGGGAGCTGTTTTTT,CASGGLGVPGELFF
TRBJ2-5,many,NA,TRBV3-1,TGTGCCAGCAGCACCAAGAATGGCGGGAAGGAGACCCAGTACTTC,CASSTKNGGKETQYF
TRBJ2-1,many,TRBD1,TRBV5-5,TGTGCCAGCAACATCATACCTCAGGGGGCGGTCGATGAGCAGTTCTTC,CASNIIPQGAVDEQFF
TRBJ2-3,many,NA,TRBV11-2,TGTGCCAGCAGGGAGACTCCCTCTAGCACAGATACGCAGTATTTT,CASRETPSSTDTQYF
TRBJ2-3,many,NA,TRBV6-5,TGTGCCAGCACCAAAACGGGGACAGATACGCAGTATTTT,CASTKTGTDTQYF
TRBJ1-2,many,TRBD1,TRBV7-2,TGTGCCAGCAGTCCTAGACAGGGGGCGAACTATGGCTACACCTTC,CASSPRQGANYGYTF
TRBJ1-2,many,NA,TRBV4-3,TGCGCCAGCAGCCAAGATAGGGCGGGGGACGGCTATGGCTACACCTTC,CASSQDRAGDGYGYTF
TRBJ1-5,many,NA,TRBV6-6,TGTGCCAGCAGACCAACAGGGCTTGCAGGCAATCAGCCCCAGCATTTT,CASRPTGLAGNQPQHF
TRBJ2-1,many,TRBD1,TRBV6-2/TRBV6-3,TGTGCCAGCAGCTTTCCCACGGACAGGGTAGTCTACAATGAGCAGTTCTTC,CASSFPTDRVVYNEQFF
TRBJ2-3,many,TRBD1,TRBV25-1,TGTGCCAGCAGTAGCGGGACAGGGGGCTCTTACCACACAGATACGCAGTATTTT,CASSSGTGGSYHTDTQYF
TRBJ2-3,many,TRBD2,TRBV5-1,TGCGCCAGCAGCTTGGGTCTAGCGGGAGCCGTAGATACGCAGTATTTT,CASSLGLAGAVDTQYF
TRBJ2-2,many,TRBD1,TRBV4-3,TGCGCCAGCAGCCAGACAGGGGGCCTCTTCACGAACACCGGGGAGCTGTTTTTT,CASSQTGGLFTNTGELFF
TRBJ2-1,many,TRBD2,TRBV20-1,TGCAGTGCTTGGACTAGCGGGAGGGCCTCCTACAATGAGCAGTTCTTC,CSAWTSGRASYNEQFF
TRBJ2-3,many,NA,TRBV7-3,TGTGCCAGCAGCCAGGGCGGGGATACGCAGTATTTT,CASSQGGDTQYF
TRBJ2-1,many,NA,TRBV20-1,TGCAGTGCTAGCGTTCTGGGAGGAAATCCGAGTGAGCAGTTCTTC,CSASVLGGNPSEQFF
TRBJ2-2,many,NA,TRBV5-1,TGCGCCAGCAGCTACCGGGCCCCCACCGGGGAGCTGTTTTTT,CASSYRAPTGELFF
TRBJ2-7,NA,NA,TRBV7-2,TGTGCCAGCAGCTTAACCAGCTGGAGTCTTAACGAGCAGTACTTC,CASSLTSWSLNEQYF
TRBJ1-1,NA,NA,TRBV7-8,TGTGCCAGCAGCTTAGGGGACCAGATTGAAGCTTTCTTT,CASSLGDQIEAFF
TRBJ2-3,NA,TRBD2,TRBV9,TGTGCCAGCAGCGGGACTAGCGGGTCGGAAGATACGCAGTATTTT,CASSGTSGSEDTQYF
TRBJ2-3,many,TRBD1,TRBV4-2,TGTGCCAGCAGCCAACCGGGACAGTACACAGATACGCAGTATTTT,CASSQPGQYTDTQYF
TRBJ2-7,many,NA,TRBV20-1,TGCAGTGCCCCCCGACTAGGCCACTACGAGCAGTACTTC,CSAPRLGHYEQYF
TRBJ2-1,many,TRBD2,TRBV7-9,TGTGCCAGCAGCGATTATAGCGGGAGCCGCTACAATGAGCAGTTCTTC,CASSDYSGSRYNEQFF
TRBJ2-3,many,NA,TRBV7-2,TGTGCCAGCAGCTTAGCTTTGTCTTCCGGAGATACGCAGTATTTT,CASSLALSSGDTQYF
TRBJ1-1,many,NA,TRBV28,TGTGCCAGCAGTTTAGGGGGATCCGTCACTGAAGCTTTCTTT,CASSLGGSVTEAFF
TRBJ2-1,many,NA,TRBV7-2,TGTGCCAGCAGCTTATATGGCGGGATGGCCTACAATGAGCAGTTCTTC,CASSLYGGMAYNEQFF
TRBJ2-7,many,NA,TRBV5-5,TGTGCCAGCAGCTTGGTGGCGACTAAGTGGGAGCAGTACTTC,CASSLVATKWEQYF